This T cell receptor beta chain was captured in a study of MAIT cells during Salmonella Paratyphi A infection (dated by TCRdb to the late 2010s). For the study in its entirety: A single dose of 1-5x10^3 CFU of S. Paratyphi A strain NVGH308 was ingested by adult volunteers aged 18 to 60. Ciprofloxacin 500 mg twice daily for 14 days, starting at diagnosis, was given to diagnosed volunteers. On the study overall, not on this receptor specifically: Compared with healthy controls, diagnosed volunteers had more expansion or contraction among the top five MAIT clonotypes (about 0.5 versus 0.13), a finding that suggests the repertoire is reshaped by infection. From baseline to mid-infection, the space taken up by over-represented MAIT clonotypes dropped significantly (about 0.15 to 0.11), whereas no significant difference was seen post-infection. The availability of volunteer samples limited the sample sizes, but these sizes were considered adequate to detect differences between groups.

The time point label corresponds to: before S. Paratyphi A challenge (baseline). Circulating MAIT cell TCRbeta repertoires were profiled longitudinally in six volunteers who developed enteric fever after controlled oral challenge with live Salmonella Paratyphi A. Every diagnosed volunteer provided MAIT cell samples at three timepoints: pre-infection, mid-infection and post-infection. Enteric fever was diagnosed as Paratyphi A bacteremia and/or persistent fever above 38 °C lasting more than 12 hours. Challenged volunteers were diagnosed with infection between day 4 and day 7 after challenge. For RNA extraction, roughly 5,000 to 10,000 MAIT cells from each sample were sorted straight into RNAqueous-Micro lysis buffer. Lymphoprep gradient centrifugation was used to isolate peripheral blood mononuclear cells from blood samples and leukocyte cones. Cells were sorted on either a BD FACSAria Fusion or a BD FACSAria III sorter.

The method behind the library was 5' RACE. TCRbeta was amplified by two rounds of PCR with Phusion High-Fidelity polymerase, and sample-specific barcodes were added in the primers. TCRbeta libraries were generated by template-switch cDNA synthesis with SMARTScribe reverse transcriptase and a TRBC-specific primer. After barcoding, samples were pooled and then prepared using the NEBNext Ultra DNA Library Prep Kit for Illumina. Sequencing of the libraries took place on an Illumina MiSeq using the MiSeq reagent kit v2, 300 cycles. The paper's processing steps were these. Jemultiplexer demultiplexed the reads by barcode, and MiTCR with default parameters aligned the reads. Non-functional sequences were removed with VDJtools, and each clonotype was defined by its amino acid sequence, with frequencies calculated from the assigned sequence reads. Clonal space homeostasis binned clonotypes by frequency as over-represented (0.05-1), large, medium and small. The public reads were run again by TCRdb, first through fastp at Q25 and then through MiXCR, and only productive beta chains were kept. Under each unique CDR3 protein, matching rows form one entry showing the most common genes and DNA. These V and J calls derive from TCRdb rather than the authors' analysis. Counted in this sample were over 600 distinct CDR3 sequences; about 30% of them appeared once. The ten largest clones represent roughly 25% of the sample.

On this clonotype itself: The target of this receptor is not known. There are no base qualities to consult, and no much larger clone falls within one base.

Sequenced material: MAIT cells from blood, taken at the first sampling point of the challenge study. The TCR was taken from a person between 18 and 70 years old who was deliberately infected with Salmonella Paratyphi A in a paratyphoid fever challenge study.

The CDR3 reads CASSDGTSAYNEQFF. The DNA reads as follows: TGTGCCAGCAGTGACGGGACTAGCGCCTACAATGAGCAGTTCTTC. This sequence uses TRBV6-4 and TRBJ2-1, and TRBD2 matches 10 of the central bases. Spanning cysteine to phenylalanine, the CDR3 consists of 15 amino acids. This entry keeps only the CDR3 DNA: 45 bases, framed from base 1. From V the trimming removes 2 bases and from J it removes 2 bases, while the gene matches leave 0 bases of the junction unaccounted for. From a lookup of the germline V gene, CDR1 and CDR2 are MRHNA and SNTAGT.